This note documents a single T cell receptor beta chain sequence. The data are from a study of blood T cell repertoires in COVID-19. Study as a whole: The United States, Italy and Spain supplied acute and convalescent COVID-19 samples. PBMCs, B-cell-depleted T cells, or T cells provided the cDNA or gDNA that made up the material.

As handled by the study authors: Researchers report that nucleated cell counts were estimated from reference gene primer amplification. The method was immunoSEQ multiplex PCR; TCRdb's version includes in-frame clones alone and lacks a portion of them. V and J calls and clone size come straight from that table; D and trimming were deduced from the DNA. The sample shows 200,000 to 250,000 clones, approximately 90% of them seen only once. CDR1 is MNHEY and CDR2 is SVGAGI in the germline V gene. Losses at the gene ends were 6 bases for V and 4 bases for J; bases not matched to a gene: 6. This CDR3 is 14 amino acids long.

This chain connects TRBV6-5 to TRBJ1-2; 9 positions match TRBD1. Sequenced: peripheral blood. The receptor was isolated from a man aged 18 to 29 with active or convalescent COVID-19. The DNA for the CDR3 is TGTGCCAGCAGCTCTACAGGGGGCGGCTATGGCTACACCTTC. This encodes CASSSTGGGYGYTF.